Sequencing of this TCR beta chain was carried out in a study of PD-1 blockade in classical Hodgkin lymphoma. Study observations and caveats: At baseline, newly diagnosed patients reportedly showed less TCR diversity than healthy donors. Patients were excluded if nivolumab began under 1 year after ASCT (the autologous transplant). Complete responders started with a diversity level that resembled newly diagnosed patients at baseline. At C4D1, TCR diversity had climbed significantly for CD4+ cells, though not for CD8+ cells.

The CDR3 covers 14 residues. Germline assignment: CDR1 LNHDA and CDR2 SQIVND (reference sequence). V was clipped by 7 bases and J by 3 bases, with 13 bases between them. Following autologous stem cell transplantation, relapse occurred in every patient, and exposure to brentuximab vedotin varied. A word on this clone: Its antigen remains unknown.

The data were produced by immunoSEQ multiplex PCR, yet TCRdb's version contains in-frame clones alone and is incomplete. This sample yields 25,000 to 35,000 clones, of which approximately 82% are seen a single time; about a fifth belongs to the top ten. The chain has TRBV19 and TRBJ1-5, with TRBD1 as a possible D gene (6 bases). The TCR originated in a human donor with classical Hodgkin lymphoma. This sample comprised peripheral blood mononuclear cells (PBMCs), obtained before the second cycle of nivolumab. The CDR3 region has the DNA TGTGCCAGTAACCCCGGGACAAACAATCAGCCCCAGCATTTT. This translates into CASNPGTNNQPQHF.